The 17 T cell receptor beta chains presented below share a single source sample, sequenced in a study of cytomegalovirus exposure and HLA in healthy donors. PCR was performed using 60 Vbeta and 13 Jbeta primers. Assay: immunoSEQ multiplex PCR; the TCRdb copy retains only in-frame clones and omits some. The profile shows some 190,000 clones, roughly 80% of them singletons. The sequenced sample was PBMCs. The origin of the receptors is a woman aged 25 to 39 in good health and CMV-seropositive.

V and J are TRBV10-3 and TRBJ1-2; unclear D gene. Germline CDR1 is ENHRY and CDR2 is SYGVKD. V was cut by 4 bases and J by 4 bases, with 13 bases left in between. The CDR3 loop spans 14 amino acids. The CDR3, as DNA: TGTGCCATCAGTGTCTCGGCGGGAGTCTATGGCTACACCTTC. It encodes CAISVSAGVYGYTF.

The chain links TRBV5-1 to TRBJ2-3, with 12 bases that match TRBD2. J was trimmed by 2 bases and V by 0 bases; bases with no gene match: 7. The CDR3 consists of 18 residues. Germline lookup yields CDR1 SGHRS and CDR2 YFSETQ. The DNA of the CDR3 is TGCGCCAGCAGCTTGGCCAAACTAGCGGGAGGTACCACAGATACGCAGTATTTT. Protein product: CASSLAKLAGGTTDTQYF.

The V and J genes are TRBV30 and TRBJ2-1; weak D call: TRBD2 (7 bases). Trimming stripped 4 bases from V and 7 bases from J, with 35 bases between. CDR1 is GTSNPN and CDR2 is SVGIG in the germline V gene (reference sequence). The CDR3 spans 20 residues. The CDR3 sequence: CAWTTSTRGPGGLPRNEQFF. In DNA form, the CDR3 reads TGTGCCTGGACCACTTCTACCCGAGGCCCCGGGGGGCTACCTAGGAATGAGCAGTTCTTC. The entire variable domain, with the rest obtained from reference TRBV30 and TRBJ2-1, is as follows: SQTIHQWPATLVQPVGSPLSLECTVEGTSNPNLYWYRQAAGRGLQLLFYSVGIGQISSEVPQNLSASRPQDRQFILSSKKLLLSDSGFYLCAWTTSTRGPGGLPRNEQFFGPGTRLTVL.

The chain carries TRBV5-8 and TRBJ2-7, with a tentative D call TRBD2 (6 bases). CDR1 SGHTS and CDR2 YDEGEE come from the germline V gene. CDR3 length equals 15 residues. Trimming took 4 bases from V and 4 from J, leaving 18 bases between them. CDR3 bases: TGTGCCAGCAGCCGGAGCCCGGGGAGGCCATACGAGCAGTACTTC. Translating it yields CASSRSPGRPYEQYF.

The rearrangement links TRBV28 to TRBJ2-3; D perhaps matches TRBD2 (5 bases). The V end was cut by 6 bases, the J end by 1 base, with 17 bases between. Germline CDR1 is MDHEN and CDR2 is SYDVKM. The CDR3 has 16 amino acids. CDR3 amino acids: CASSQPRAGGTDTQYF. The DNA of the CDR3 is TGTGCCAGCAGCCAACCGAGGGCTGGGGGCACAGATACGCAGTATTTT.

The rearrangement joins TRBV7-3 to TRBJ2-2, with a weak D call TRBD2 (6 bases). Trimming pared 6 bases from V and 6 bases from J, leaving 14 bases between. CDR3 length: 14 residues. Germline V lookup: CDR1 SGHTA, CDR2 FQGTGA. Here the CDR3 DNA reads TGTGCCAGCAGGGCAACTAGCTACGCCGGGGAGCTGTTTTTT. Translation gives CASRATSYAGELFF.

The chain uses TRBV18 and TRBJ2-5; 9 bases fit TRBD2. Trimming removed 4 bases from V and 5 bases from J; junction bases left unmatched: 8. This CDR3 comprises 15 residues. Germline-derived CDR1 and CDR2 are KGHSH and LQKENI. CDR3 in DNA: TGTGCCAGCTCACTCCCGGGACTAGCAGGGGAGACCCAGTACTTC. Translating it yields CASSLPGLAGETQYF.

The V and J genes are TRBV30 and TRBJ1-4; possible D gene TRBD1, 5 bases. This CDR3 spans 15 amino acids. Trimming cost V 2 bases and J 0 bases, with 10 bases left between them. CDR1 is GTSNPN and CDR2 is SVGIG in the germline V gene (reference sequence). The CDR3, as DNA: TGTGCCTGGAGTTTAGGGGCAGCAACTAATGAAAAACTGTTTTTT. It encodes CAWSLGAATNEKLFF.

The chain combines TRBV27 with TRBJ1-1; D perhaps matches TRBD1 (5 bases). V shed 3 bases and J shed 5 bases, with 19 bases lying between them. In germline, CDR1 is MNHEY, CDR2 SMNVEV (reference sequence). The CDR3 sequence is 16 residues long. CDR3 amino acids: CASSFGQGGGRTEAFF. CDR3 nucleotide sequence: TGTGCCAGCAGTTTCGGCCAGGGAGGTGGGCGGACTGAAGCTTTCTTT.

J is TRBJ2-2 and V is TRBV19; D may be TRBD2 (6 bases). The CDR3 sequence is 16 residues long. CDR1 and CDR2 from the germline V gene are LNHDA and SQIVND (reference sequence). Trimming removed 4 bases from V and 3 bases from J, with 15 bases in between. The CDR3: CASSRAGGSDTGELFF. The CDR3 nucleotides are TGTGCCAGTAGTAGGGCCGGGGGATCGGACACCGGGGAGCTGTTTTTT.

The chain is built from TRBV7-2 and TRBJ2-6; 8 bases agree with TRBD2. CDR1 and CDR2 from the germline V gene are SGHTA and FQGNSA. This CDR3 is built from 18 residues. J gave up 3 bases and V 7 bases, and 14 bases lay outside the gene matches. CDR3 protein: CASTKGGLAGYGANVLTF. CDR3 bases: TGTGCCAGCACCAAAGGGGGTCTAGCGGGTTATGGGGCCAACGTCCTGACTTTC.

This clone was recorded a few times. The chain has TRBV4-1 and TRBJ2-3; TRBD2 matches at 13 bases. The CDR3 spans 19 residues. V dropped 3 bases and J dropped 2; count of bases not matched to a gene: 11. Germline CDR1 reads MGHRA; CDR2 reads YSYEKL. The CDR3 here is CASSHLGLAGTKTTDTQYF. The CDR3 DNA follows: TGCGCCAGCAGCCACCTGGGACTAGCGGGAACGAAAACCACAGATACGCAGTATTTT.

The V call is TRBV4-3, the J call TRBJ2-1, with TRBD2 matching 14 bases. Germline lookup yields CDR1 LGHNA and CDR2 YSLEER. The CDR3 extends over 20 amino acids. V trimming: 1 base; J trimming: 7 bases; junction bases outside the gene matches: 15. This chain's CDR3 is CASSQAWTSGGLGIRNEQFF. CDR3 coding DNA: TGCGCCAGCAGCCAAGCCTGGACTAGCGGGGGGCTAGGGATACGGAATGAGCAGTTCTTC.

The rearrangement uses TRBV4-2 and TRBJ2-1, with D possibly TRBD1 on 5 matching bases. V was trimmed by 0 bases and J by 2 bases, leaving 11 bases between them. The CDR3 covers 16 residues. From germline, CDR1 is LGHNA and CDR2 YNFKEQ. This CDR3 is CASSQDGAGAYNEQFF. The CDR3 coding sequence is TGTGCCAGCAGCCAAGATGGGGCTGGCGCCTACAATGAGCAGTTCTTC.

J is TRBJ2-6 and V is TRBV11-2; 8 nucleotides match TRBD1. There are 15 residues in the CDR3. Germline values: CDR1 SGHAT, CDR2 FQNNGV. The junction had 4 bases not matched to a gene; V was cut back by 5 bases and J by 4 bases. As DNA, the CDR3 is TGTGCCAGCAGCCGGACAGGGAACGGGGCCAACGTCCTGACTTTC. This sequence encodes CASSRTGNGANVLTF.

This clone was picked up one time. V gene TRBV5-1 combines with J gene TRBJ1-2; D unresolved. The CDR3 length is 13 residues. Trimming pared 0 bases from V and 3 bases from J, leaving 6 bases between. Looked up from germline, CDR1 is SGHRS and CDR2 is YFSETQ. In nucleotides, the CDR3 is TGCGCCAGCAGCTTGGGACAAGACTATGGCTACACCTTC. Protein: CASSLGQDYGYTF.

A note on this clone: Other DNA variants within this sample encode the same CDR3. The chain recombines TRBV7-7 with TRBJ2-6; 11 bases align to TRBD1. The germline CDR1 and CDR2 sequences are SSHAT and FNYEAQ (reference sequence). This CDR3 has 17 residues. V was clipped by 6 bases and J by 4 bases; unmatched bases: 8. The CDR3, as DNA: TGTGCCAGCAGTACAGGACAGGGGGCTACGGGGGCCAACGTCCTGACTTTC. It specifies CASSTGQGATGANVLTF.